This T cell receptor (beta chain) comes out of a study of post-analysis software for immune sequencing data. cDNA libraries of TCR beta carried unique molecular identifiers. TCRdb re-derived calls from the PCR reads in MiXCR, one entry per CDR3 protein. This table has hundreds of thousands of distinct CDR3 sequences, 35% to 45% appearing once. About this clonotype: The antigen remains unidentified.

Findings and caveats of the study: Compared with controls, patients had more of about 5 TRBV segments, including TRBV5-6, TRBV5-1 and TRBV20-1.

CDR3 length equals 19 residues. Germline V gene data show CDR1 as SGHDN and CDR2 as FVKESK. V dropped 3 bases and J dropped 6; count of bases not matched to a gene: 19. V is TRBV14 and J is TRBJ2-3, with TRBD2 identical over 9 bases. This receptor was taken from a girl aged 10 to 17 with multiple sclerosis. Sequenced input: blood. The DNA of the CDR3 is TGTGCCAGCAGCCATAACGAGGGGCCCAACTTAGCGGGAGAGGATACGCAGTATTTT. This encodes CASSHNEGPNLAGEDTQYF.